This T cell receptor beta chain was recovered during a study of spatial heterogeneity in lung cancer. Study background: Alpha-chain sequences were consistently detected in smaller numbers than beta-chain sequences.

Points from the study as a whole: Relative to follow-up, resection was when ubiquitous expanded tumor TCRs appeared more in blood.

Concerning this clonotype: Antigen specificity is unknown.

This CDR3 is built from 15 residues. CDR1 is SNHLY and CDR2 is FYNNEI in the germline V gene. V lost 1 base and J lost 2; bases outside the gene matches: 5. TCRdb re-called the 5' RACE reads with MiXCR, one entry per CDR3 protein. The sample lists roughly 80,000 distinct CDR3 sequences, about 7.8% occurring once. The time point: sample taken at primary tumor resection. The cohort: around 77 early-stage, untreated non-small cell lung cancer patients. Without sorting, whole RNA was sequenced from tumor, nontumor lung or frozen PBMC. The input for sequencing was PBMCs, taken at surgery. The source is a male donor with early-stage non-small cell lung cancer. This chain uses TRBV2 with TRBJ2-7; TRBD2 matches 7 bases. CDR3: CASSEGASGTYEQYF. The CDR3 DNA is TGTGCCAGCAGTGAAGGGGCTAGCGGAACCTACGAGCAGTACTTC.